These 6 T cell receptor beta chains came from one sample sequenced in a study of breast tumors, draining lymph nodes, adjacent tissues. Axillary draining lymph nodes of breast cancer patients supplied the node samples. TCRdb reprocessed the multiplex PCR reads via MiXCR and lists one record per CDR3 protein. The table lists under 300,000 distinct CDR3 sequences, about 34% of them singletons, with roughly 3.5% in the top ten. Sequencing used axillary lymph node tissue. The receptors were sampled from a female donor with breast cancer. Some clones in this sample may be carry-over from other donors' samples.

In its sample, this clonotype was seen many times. In DNA, the CDR3 is TGTGCCAGCAGCCGCGGTCCCGGGACATGGACTAGCGGGAGATCAGGCACAGATACGCAGTATTTT. Residues: CASSRGPGTWTSGRSGTDTQYF. The V gene is TRBV14, the J gene TRBJ2-3, with 13 bases aligning to TRBD2. The CDR3 contains 22 residues. V dropped 4 bases and J dropped 1; count of bases not matched to a gene: 20. CDR1 is SGHDN, CDR2 FVKESK, per germline.

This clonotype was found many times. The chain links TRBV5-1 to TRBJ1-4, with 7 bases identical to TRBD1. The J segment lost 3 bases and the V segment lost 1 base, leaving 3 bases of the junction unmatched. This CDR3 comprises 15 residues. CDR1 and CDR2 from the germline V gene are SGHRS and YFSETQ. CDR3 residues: CASSLTGEANEKLFF. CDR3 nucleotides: TGCGCCAGCAGCTTGACAGGGGAGGCTAATGAAAAACTGTTTTTT.

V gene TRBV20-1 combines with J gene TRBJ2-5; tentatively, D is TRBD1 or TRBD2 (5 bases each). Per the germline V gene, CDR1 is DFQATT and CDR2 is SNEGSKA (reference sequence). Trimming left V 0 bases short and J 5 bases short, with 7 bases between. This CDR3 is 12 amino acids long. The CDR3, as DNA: TGCAGTGCTAGAGAATGGGGGGAGACCCAGTACTTC. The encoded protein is CSAREWGETQYF.

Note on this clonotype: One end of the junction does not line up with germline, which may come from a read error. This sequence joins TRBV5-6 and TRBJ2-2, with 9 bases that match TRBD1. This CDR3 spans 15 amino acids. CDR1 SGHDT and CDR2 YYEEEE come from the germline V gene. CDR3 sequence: CASSLRDRVTGEQFF. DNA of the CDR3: TGTGCCAGCAGCCTAAGGGACAGGGTGACGGGCGAGCAGTTTTTT.

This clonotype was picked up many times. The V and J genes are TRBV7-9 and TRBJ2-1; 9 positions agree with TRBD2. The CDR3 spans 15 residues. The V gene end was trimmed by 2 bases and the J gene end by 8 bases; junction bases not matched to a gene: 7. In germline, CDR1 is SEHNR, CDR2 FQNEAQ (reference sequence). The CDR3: CASSLIGGGGDEQFF. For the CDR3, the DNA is TGTGCCAGCAGCTTAATCGGCGGGGGGGGTGATGAGCAGTTCTTC. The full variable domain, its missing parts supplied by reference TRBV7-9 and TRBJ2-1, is DTGVSQNPRHKITKRGQNVTFRCDPISEHNRLYWYRQTLGQGPEFLTYFQNEAQLEKSRLLSDRFSAERPKGSFSTLEIQRTEQGDSAMYLCASSLIGGGGDEQFFGPGTRLTVL.

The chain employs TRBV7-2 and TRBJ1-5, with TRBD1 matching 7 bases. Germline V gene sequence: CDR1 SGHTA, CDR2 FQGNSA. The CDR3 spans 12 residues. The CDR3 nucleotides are TGTGCTTCTACAGGGGTTCTTCAGCCCCAGCATTTT. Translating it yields CASTGVLQPQHF.